The rows below give T cell receptor beta chains drawn from one sample of a study of CD8 T cells in ankylosing spondylitis. MiXCR, run by TCRdb on the 5' RACE reads, gives a single entry per CDR3 protein. The sample contains approximately 260,000 distinct CDR3 sequences, 15% to 20% of which appear only once. Material for sequencing was blood, either unsorted or a sorted T cell fraction (not recorded which). These receptors were taken from a male donor with ankylosing spondylitis or in good health (not recorded which). The CDR3 runs from the conserved cysteine through the conserved F or W.

V	J	CDR3
TRBV12-3/TRBV12-4	TRBJ2-1	CASSLVWQGDEQFF
TRBV3-1	TRBJ1-1	CASSHKLWTYNTEAFF
TRBV12-3/TRBV12-4	TRBJ2-2	CASTPWGRELFF
TRBV6-2/TRBV6-3	TRBJ2-1	CASSTPGLATYNEQFF
TRBV2	TRBJ2-7	CASSARSGNSYEQYF
TRBV12-3/TRBV12-4	TRBJ2-3	CASSFFLAGPADTQYF
TRBV7-9	TRBJ2-3	CASSPAPQREDTQYF
TRBV9	TRBJ2-2	CASSAGTGINTGELFF
TRBV24-1	TRBJ2-3	CATSDLHDGTQYF
TRBV29-1	TRBJ2-7	CSVETAGASQMQYF
TRBV12-3/TRBV12-4	TRBJ1-2	CASSRGSGYTF
TRBV28	TRBJ2-7	CASRARELAGVSYEQYF
TRBV6-5	TRBJ2-3	CASSYSGQGTDTQYF
TRBV11-3	TRBJ2-3	CASSTGTVGTDTQYF
TRBV12-3/TRBV12-4	TRBJ2-2	CASSLNTGARTGELFF
TRBV4-1	TRBJ2-7	CASSQVQTGGSYEQYF
TRBV7-3	TRBJ2-3	CASSSGQGGDTQYF
TRBV11-2	TRBJ2-6	CASSFLAGDPSGANVLTF
TRBV6-2/TRBV6-3	TRBJ2-7	CASSYSASSYEQYF
TRBV29-1	TRBJ1-1	CSVDRRGLGDTEAFF
TRBV12-3/TRBV12-4	TRBJ2-4	CASSFRTGENIQYF
TRBV12-3/TRBV12-4	TRBJ2-3	CASSFLAGVSDTQYF
TRBV20-1	TRBJ2-7	CRVPEGTRPYEQYF
TRBV10-2	TRBJ2-7	CASSEFGEQYF
TRBV30	TRBJ1-1	CAWSVLRLGEAFF
TRBV5-5	TRBJ2-7	CASSLTSGRSPGSYEQYF
TRBV4-1	TRBJ2-7	CASSDSRHSYEQYF
TRBV29-1	TRBJ2-5	CSVDRTSGRSNLQETQYF
TRBV6-6	TRBJ2-2	CASSRTSSGELFF
TRBV10-3	TRBJ2-3	CAIRDNSGRLTSTDTQYF
TRBV7-9	TRBJ2-1	CASSLAGWSSYNEQFF
TRBV9	TRBJ2-1	CASSVNPRLAQYNEQFF
TRBV29-1	TRBJ2-5	CSGYRDTQETQYF
TRBV28	TRBJ1-1	CASTHGVWTGDTEAFF
TRBV6-1	TRBJ2-7	CASSEPRSGYEQYF
TRBV11-2	TRBJ2-2	CASSPDSGTGELFF
TRBV27	TRBJ2-7	CASSLSNDLYEQYF
TRBV4-1	TRBJ2-7	CASSQDGEGYEQYF
TRBV11-3	TRBJ2-1	CASSQGQREGSYNEQFF
TRBV9	TRBJ2-1	CASSVDGRANGYNEQFF
TRBV6-1	TRBJ2-2	CASSPGTGGPGELFF
TRBV4-2	TRBJ2-7	CASSQDYGQPSYEQYF
TRBV4-3	TRBJ2-2	CASSQDRVRAGELFF
TRBV5-1	TRBJ2-7	CASQFGTGPLEQYF
TRBV25-1	TRBJ2-7	CASGVRGQSYEQYF
TRBV27	TRBJ2-3	CASSPLGWGTDTQYF
TRBV19	TRBJ2-3	CASSSGPDTQYF
TRBV4-3	TRBJ2-3	CASSQDFLTGSTDTQYF
TRBV6-1	TRBJ2-1	CASRRDRAAHEQFF
TRBV12-5	TRBJ1-1	CASATWVATEAFF
TRBV12-3/TRBV12-4	TRBJ1-1	CASSQGWMNTEAFF
TRBV4-1	TRBJ2-2	CASSQVSGINTGELFF
TRBV5-1	TRBJ2-1	CASSLAGLYGNEQFF
TRBV29-1	TRBJ2-3	CSVIRGSTDTQYF
TRBV9	TRBJ1-4	CASSTGQSLNEKLFF